This entry lists 15 T cell receptor beta chains sequenced from one sample in a study of Graves' ophthalmopathy and Graves' hyperthyroidism. The authors amplified TCR beta CDR3 regions, and they did so from RNA transcripts for repertoire sequencing. First-round RT-PCR with HTBI primers preceded a second-round multiplex PCR. One entry per CDR3 protein, called by TCRdb with MiXCR from the multiplex PCR reads. The sample has 650,000 to 800,000 distinct CDR3 sequences, roughly two fifths seen once; the top ten hold roughly 3.5%. The sequencing input was peripheral blood. The source is an adult man with Graves' ophthalmopathy.

Only a few counts were recorded for this clonotype. This chain joins TRBV10-3 and TRBJ2-1, with 12 positions matching TRBD2. Germline V CDR1 and CDR2: ENHRY, SYGVKD. This CDR3 has 15 amino acids. J gave up 6 bases and V 2 bases, and 2 bases lay outside the gene matches. The DNA for the CDR3 is TGTGCCATCAGTGAGGCTAGCGGGGGGGCCAATGAGCAGTTCTTC. Translation gives CAISEASGGANEQFF.

This clonotype was seen a handful of times. The chain links TRBV10-3 to TRBJ2-3; 7 positions agree with TRBD1. CDR1 is ENHRY, CDR2 SYGVKD, per germline. This CDR3 contains 14 residues. Losses at the gene ends were 2 bases for V and 9 bases for J; bases not matched to a gene: 8. The CDR3 reads CAISELPGGITQYF. CDR3 nucleotides: TGTGCCATCAGTGAGCTCCCAGGGGGAATAACGCAGTATTTT.

This rearrangement joins TRBV10-3 to TRBJ1-2; D unresolved. The V gene's germline CDR1 is ENHRY and CDR2 SYGVKD. The length of the CDR3 is 14 residues. V lost 4 bases, J lost 4 bases, and 13 bases lay in between. The CDR3 DNA is TGTGCCATCAGTGCCCTAGGACTGCCCTATGGCTACACCTTC. Amino acid sequence: CAISALGLPYGYTF.

The genes are TRBV24-1 and TRBJ1-1, with TRBD1 matching over 9 bases. Germline lookup yields CDR1 KGHDR and CDR2 SFDVKD. The V and J ends lost 2 bases and 4 bases, in that order; junction bases with no gene match: 7. CDR3 length: 16 residues. The CDR3 coding sequence is TGTGCCACCAGTGATTCTACAGGGACAGGGCCCACTGAAGCTTTCTTT. Translating gives CATSDSTGTGPTEAFF.

This clonotype appeared many times. The V gene is TRBV9, the J gene TRBJ1-1; no reliable D call. There are 15 residues in the CDR3. V gave up 0 bases and J gave up 0 bases, with 9 bases separating them. Per germline, CDR1 SGDLS and CDR2 YYNGEE. The CDR3 protein is CASSVGGPMNTEAFF. In nucleotides, the CDR3 is TGTGCCAGCAGCGTAGGTGGACCCATGAACACTGAAGCTTTCTTT.

For this clonotype: A read error may explain this, as a much larger clone is one base away. This sequence joins TRBV25-1 and TRBJ2-7; perhaps TRBD1 as D (6 bases). The CDR3 is made up of 14 amino acids. From germline, CDR1 is MGHDK and CDR2 SYGVNS. Here the CDR3 DNA reads TGTGCCAGCAGTGACCAACAGGGTTCGGCCGAGCGGTACTTC. It codes for CASSDQQGSAERYF.

This clonotype was observed once. The chain links TRBV12-3 or TRBV12-4 to TRBJ1-5; 8 bases align to TRBD1. The CDR3 contains 17 residues. The V segment lost 4 bases and the J segment 0 bases; nucleotides outside the gene matches: 8. CDR3 sequence reads: CASSSQGAGFSNQPQHF. In nucleotides, the CDR3 is TGTGCCAGCAGTTCCCAGGGGGCCGGGTTTAGCAATCAGCCCCAGCATTTT.

This clonotype was counted only a few times. The chain employs TRBV7-9 and TRBJ2-2; 11 nucleotides line up with TRBD2. Germline CDR1 is SEHNR and CDR2 is FQNEAQ (reference sequence). The CDR3 sequence is 20 residues long. J gave up 4 bases and V 5 bases, and 18 bases lay outside the gene matches. The CDR3 spells CASSPPPTSGALPGTGELFF. The CDR3 nucleotides are TGTGCCAGCAGCCCCCCGCCGACTAGCGGGGCTCTTCCGGGCACCGGGGAGCTGTTTTTT.

This clonotype occurred once. The chain employs TRBV29-1 and TRBJ1-2; D unclear. Germline V gene sequence: CDR1 SQVTM, CDR2 ANQGSEA. The V gene lost 4 bases and the J gene lost 4 bases, with 13 bases spanning the gap. The CDR3 contains 13 residues. The DNA of the CDR3 is TGCAGCGTTGCCAGCATAGACCCCTATGGCTACACCTTC. Its protein product is CSVASIDPYGYTF. The full variable domain, with the rest looked up from reference TRBV29-1 and TRBJ1-2, is SAVISQKPSRDICQRGTSLTIQCQVDSQVTMMFWYRQQPGQSLTLIATANQGSEATYESGFVIDKFPISRPNLTFSTLTVSNMSPEDSSIYLCSVASIDPYGYTFGSGTRLTVV.

DNA of the CDR3: TGCAGCGAAATTGGGACAGGGGGCGGGCAAGAGACCCAGTACTTC. This encodes CSEIGTGGGQETQYF. The chain combines TRBV29-1 with TRBJ2-5; the match to TRBD1 covers 12 bases. The germline gives CDR1 SQVTM, CDR2 ANQGSEA. V dropped 7 bases and J dropped 2; count of bases not matched to a gene: 8. The CDR3 spans 15 residues.

This clonotype was seen many times. This chain uses TRBV12-3 or TRBV12-4 with TRBJ1-1; TRBD1 might be the D (5 bases). V shed 2 bases and J shed 8 bases, with 9 bases lying between them. The CDR3 is made up of 12 amino acids. CDR3 sequence reads: CASSLPGAEAFF. The CDR3 DNA reads TGTGCCAGCAGTTTACCCGGGGCCGAAGCTTTCTTT.

This clonotype was detected many times. The chain joins TRBV11-2 to TRBJ1-2; 9 bases fit TRBD1. The CDR3 consists of 17 residues. Germline CDR1 reads SGHAT; CDR2 reads FQNNGV. V dropped 2 bases and J dropped 1; count of bases not matched to a gene: 8. The CDR3 loop is CASSLTGTGTGNYGYTF. CDR3 coding DNA: TGTGCCAGCAGCTTAACCGGGACAGGGACCGGTAACTATGGCTACACCTTC.

This clonotype has a count of ten or more. The chain recombines TRBV7-9 with TRBJ1-5; D remains unclear. Germline assignment: CDR1 SEHNR and CDR2 FQNEAQ (reference sequence). Trimming removed 3 bases at V and 2 bases at J, with 11 bases between. CDR3 length equals 15 residues. The CDR3: CASSLNQPGNQPQHF. The CDR3 coding sequence is TGTGCCAGCAGCTTGAACCAACCCGGCAATCAGCCCCAGCATTTT.

This clonotype was observed at least ten times. CDR3 sequence reads: CAISELTGAYEQYF. The CDR3 DNA reads as TGTGCCATCAGTGAATTGACCGGGGCCTACGAGCAGTACTTC. V gene TRBV10-3 combines with J gene TRBJ2-7, with D perhaps TRBD2 (5 bases). V was clipped by 3 bases and J by 2 bases, with 11 bases between them. The CDR3 runs to 14 residues. Per germline, CDR1 ENHRY and CDR2 SYGVKD.

The J gene is TRBJ1-4, the V gene TRBV10-3, with D uncertain. Germline V gene lookup returns CDR1 ENHRY and CDR2 SYGVKD. This CDR3 is 11 amino acids long. CDR3: CATATNEKLFF. Here the CDR3 DNA reads TGTGCGACTGCAACTAATGAAAAACTGTTTTTT.